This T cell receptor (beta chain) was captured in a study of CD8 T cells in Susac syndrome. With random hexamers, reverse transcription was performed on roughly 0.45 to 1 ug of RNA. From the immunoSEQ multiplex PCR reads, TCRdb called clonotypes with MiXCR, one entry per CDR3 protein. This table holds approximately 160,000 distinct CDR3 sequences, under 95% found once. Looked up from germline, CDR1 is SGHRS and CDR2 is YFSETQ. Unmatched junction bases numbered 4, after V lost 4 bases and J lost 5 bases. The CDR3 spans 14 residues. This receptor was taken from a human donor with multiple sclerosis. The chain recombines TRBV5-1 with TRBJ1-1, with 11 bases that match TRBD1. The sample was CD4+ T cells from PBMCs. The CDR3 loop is CASSGGTGGTEAFF. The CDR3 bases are TGCGCCAGCAGCGGCGGGACAGGGGGGACTGAAGCTTTCTTT.